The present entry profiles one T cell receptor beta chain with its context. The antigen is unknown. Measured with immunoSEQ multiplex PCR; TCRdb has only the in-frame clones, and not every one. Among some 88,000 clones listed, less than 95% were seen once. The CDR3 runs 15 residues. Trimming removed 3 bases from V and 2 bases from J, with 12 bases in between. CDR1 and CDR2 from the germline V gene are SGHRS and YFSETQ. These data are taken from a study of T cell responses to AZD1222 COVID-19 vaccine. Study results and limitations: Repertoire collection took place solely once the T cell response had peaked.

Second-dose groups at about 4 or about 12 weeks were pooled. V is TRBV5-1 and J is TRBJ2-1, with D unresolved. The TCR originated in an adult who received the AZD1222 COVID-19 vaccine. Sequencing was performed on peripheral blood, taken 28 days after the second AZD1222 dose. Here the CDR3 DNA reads TGCGCCAGCAGCTCCGGATTTGGGACCTACAATGAGCAGTTCTTC. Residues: CASSSGFGTYNEQFF.